These T cell receptor beta chains were read from a single sample in a study of technical replicates of blood from a handful of donors. TCRdb keeps only in-frame clones here, not all; method: immunoSEQ multiplex PCR. The sample holds fewer than 9,500 clones, 90% to 95% seen once. The sequenced sample consisted of PBMCs. The source is a human donor in good health. Each CDR3 is given with its conserved first and last residue. D genes are given only for firm matches. Where a row states a size, it is once, few, many or the class of an expanded clone; other rows omit it.

TRBJ1-5 | NA | TRBV4-2 | NA | CASSQERGRGQPQHF | TGTGCCAGCAGCCAAGAAAGGGGGAGAGGGCAGCCCCAGCATTTT
TRBJ2-7 | NA | TRBV28 | NA | CASSSPMDTYPPYEQYF | TGTGCCAGCAGTTCTCCGATGGACACTTACCCTCCCTACGAGCAGTACTTC
TRBJ2-6 | NA | TRBV28 | NA | CASSLAGANVLTF | TGTGCCAGCAGCCTAGCTGGGGCCAACGTCCTGACTTTC
TRBJ2-5 | TRBD2 | TRBV5-6 | NA | CASSTRTSGIRGQETQYF | TGTGCCAGCAGCACACGGACTAGCGGGATACGAGGCCAAGAGACCCAGTACTTC
TRBJ1-2 | NA | TRBV2 | NA | CASSETGRNYGYTF | TGTGCCAGCAGTGAAACGGGGAGGAACTATGGCTACACCTTC
TRBJ2-7 | NA | TRBV5-6 | NA | CASSWTDEQYF | TGTGCCAGCAGCTGGACAGACGAGCAGTACTTC
TRBJ2-7 | TRBD1 | TRBV7-9 | NA | CASSMGTGGRISYEQYF | TGTGCCAGCAGCATGGGGACAGGGGGCCGGATATCCTACGAGCAGTACTTC
TRBJ1-6 | NA | TRBV10-3 | NA | CAISLSGDINNSPLHF | TGTGCCATCAGCTTAAGCGGGGACATCAATAATTCACCCCTCCACTTT
TRBJ1-5 | NA | TRBV11-2 | NA | CASSLDRTVVQPQHF | TGTGCCAGCAGCTTAGATCGTACAGTGGTTCAGCCCCAGCATTTT
TRBJ2-7 | TRBD1 | TRBV6-5 | NA | CASSYGTGAYEQYF | TGTGCCAGCAGTTATGGGACAGGGGCCTACGAGCAGTACTTC
TRBJ2-4 | TRBD2 | TRBV2 | NA | CASSEAPGLAGQNIQYF | TGTGCCAGCAGTGAAGCCCCGGGACTAGCGGGCCAAAACATTCAGTACTTC
TRBJ1-1 | TRBD1 | TRBV6-6 | NA | CASKTGDTEAFF | TGTGCCAGCAAGACAGGGGATACTGAAGCTTTCTTT
TRBJ1-2 | NA | TRBV2 | NA | CASRADSGTRGYTF | TGTGCCAGCAGGGCGGACAGCGGGACTCGTGGCTACACCTTC
TRBJ2-7 | NA | TRBV5-8 | NA | CASSLSPLEQYF | TGTGCCAGCAGCTTGTCCCCCCTTGAGCAGTACTTC
TRBJ2-3 | TRBD2 | TRBV30 | NA | CAWSSGTIKDTQYF | TGTGCCTGGAGTTCGGGGACTATAAAAGATACGCAGTATTTT
TRBJ1-2 | TRBD1 | TRBV7-9 | NA | CASSDGQGASGYTF | TGTGCCAGCAGCGACGGACAGGGGGCTTCCGGCTACACCTTC
TRBJ2-2 | NA | TRBV29-1 | NA | CSVFPNDPSNTGELFF | TGCAGCGTCTTCCCTAACGATCCCTCGAACACCGGGGAGCTGTTTTTT
TRBJ2-5 | TRBD2 | TRBV14 | NA | CASSSRPTSGNLWGETQYF | TGTGCCAGCAGCTCGAGACCGACTAGCGGGAACCTCTGGGGAGAGACCCAGTACTTC
TRBJ2-2 | NA | TRBV5-1 | once | CASSKDYNTGELFF | TGCGCCAGCAGCAAGGACTATAACACCGGGGAGCTGTTTTTT
TRBJ2-5 | NA | TRBV6-6 | once | CASSVQAPQETQYF | TGTGCCAGCAGCGTGCAGGCCCCTCAAGAGACCCAGTACTTC
TRBJ1-3 | NA | TRBV4-2 | few | CASSQVERIGNTIYF | TGTGCCAGCAGCCAAGTGGAGCGGATTGGAAACACCATATATTTT
TRBJ1-4 | TRBD1 | TRBV5-1 | NA | CASSLRTGPLATNEKLFF | TGCGCCAGCAGCTTGAGGACAGGGCCCCTCGCAACTAATGAAAAACTGTTTTTT
TRBJ1-4 | TRBD1 | TRBV11-2 | NA | CASSLGANRGPNEKLFF | TGTGCCAGCAGCTTAGGGGCAAACAGGGGGCCTAATGAAAAACTGTTTTTT
TRBJ2-7 | NA | TRBV2 | NA | CASTGTDSYEQYF | TGTGCCAGCACCGGGACTGATTCCTACGAGCAGTACTTC
TRBJ1-1 | NA | TRBV30 | NA | CAWSVGGGTEAFF | TGTGCCTGGAGTGTGGGGGGAGGCACTGAAGCTTTCTTT
TRBJ2-2 | TRBD2 | TRBV5-1 | NA | CASSLRVAGNTGELFF | TGCGCCAGCAGCTTGCGGGTAGCGGGAAACACCGGGGAGCTGTTTTTT
TRBJ1-1 | TRBD1 | TRBV27 | NA | CASSLRTGGNTEAFF | TGTGCCAGCAGTTTAAGGACAGGGGGGAACACTGAAGCTTTCTTT
TRBJ2-2 | NA | TRBV18 | NA | CASTTGNTGELFF | TGTGCCAGCACGACAGGAAACACCGGGGAGCTGTTTTTT
TRBJ2-1 | TRBD2 | TRBV19 | NA | CASSIMKTSGSWNEQFF | TGTGCCAGTAGTATAATGAAGACTAGCGGGAGTTGGAATGAGCAGTTCTTC
TRBJ2-2 | TRBD2 | TRBV6-1 | NA | CASDRLAGEGELFF | TGTGCCAGCGATCGACTAGCGGGAGAAGGGGAGCTGTTTTTT
TRBJ2-2 | NA | TRBV6-1 | NA | CASSELRSSGELFF | TGTGCCAGCAGTGAATTGAGGTCCAGCGGGGAGCTGTTTTTT
TRBJ2-5 | TRBD2 | TRBV7-6 | once | CASSDGLAGGGGETQYF | TGTGCCAGCAGCGACGGACTAGCGGGAGGGGGCGGAGAGACCCAGTACTTC
TRBJ1-2 | NA | TRBV19 | NA | CASSIRDRFYAAENYGYTF | TGTGCCAGTAGTATCCGAGACAGGTTCTACGCCGCGGAGAACTATGGCTACACCTTC
TRBJ1-3 | NA | TRBV13 | NA | CASSSTPGASGNTIYF | TGTGCCAGCAGCTCGACCCCTGGGGCCTCTGGAAACACCATATATTTT
TRBJ1-1 | TRBD1 | TRBV7-9 | NA | CASSLLRTGGEEAFF | TGTGCCAGCAGCTTATTGCGGACAGGGGGCGAGGAAGCTTTCTTT